This TCR beta chain was identified during a study of shared clonotypes between healthy human individuals. Genomic DNA per cell subset filled all wells of several immunoSEQ plates. The replicate PCRs on unsorted PBMC were given 300 ng DNA, which is tens of thousands of T cell genomes. The protocol was immunoSEQ multiplex PCR, while the TCRdb copy is restricted to in-frame clones and leaves out a portion. The table records 450,000 to 500,000 clones, around four fifths of them present only once. This CDR3 has 14 residues. Deletions cut 5 bases from V and 5 bases from J, with 15 bases between. Germline assignment: CDR1 MDHEN and CDR2 SYDVKM.

The clonotype comes from a woman aged 40 to 50 in good health. Some clones in this sample may be carry-over from other donors' samples. Input material: PBMCs. The chain combines TRBV28 with TRBJ2-5; D unresolved. CDR3 in DNA: TGTGCCAGCAGTCCACCCCCTCCCGGGGAGACCCAGTACTTC. Encoded protein: CASSPPPPGETQYF.